The next 24 T cell receptor beta chains were all read from a single sample in a study of blood T cell repertoires in COVID-19. Produced via immunoSEQ multiplex PCR; TCRdb's table is partial and in-frame only. The repertoire holds about 120,000 clones, with 85% to 90% as singletons. Material: peripheral blood. The source is a woman aged 45-60 years with acute or convalescent COVID-19.

The gene calls are TRBV9 and TRBJ2-3; a possible D gene is TRBD1 (5 bases). CDR1 SGDLS and CDR2 YYNGEE come from the germline V gene. The V end lost 0 bases, the J end lost 4 bases, and 12 bases lay between the germline ends. The CDR3 sequence is 15 residues long. The DNA for the CDR3 is TGTGCCAGCAGCGTAGCAGGGTGGGGTCCAGATACGCAGTATTTT. Translation gives CASSVAGWGPDTQYF.

The V call is TRBV4-1, the J call TRBJ2-7; 7 bases match TRBD1. The CDR3 length is 15 residues. V trimming: 0 bases; J trimming: 3 bases; junction bases outside the gene matches: 5. The V gene's germline CDR1 is MGHRA and CDR2 YSYEKL. CDR3: CASSQDRGRIYEQYF. CDR3 nucleotide sequence: TGCGCCAGCAGCCAAGATAGGGGGCGCATCTACGAGCAGTACTTC.

The chain is built from TRBV19 and TRBJ2-2; 7 nucleotides align to TRBD2. CDR3 length equals 16 residues. Germline trimming cut 3 bases from V and 4 bases from J; bases unmatched to any gene: 8. In germline, CDR1 is LNHDA, CDR2 SQIVND (reference sequence). The CDR3 region is CASSIFSGGPTGELFF. CDR3 nucleotides: TGTGCCAGTAGTATTTTTTCGGGAGGTCCCACCGGGGAGCTGTTTTTT.

The V gene is TRBV19, the J gene TRBJ2-3; D is unclear. Per germline, CDR1 LNHDA and CDR2 SQIVND (reference sequence). The CDR3 length is 16 residues. With 7 bases removed from V and 1 base from J, the gap between germline ends came to 18 bases. CDR3 sequence (DNA): TGTGCCAGTAACCCTGGTATGCGGAAGGGCACAGATACGCAGTATTTT. It codes for CASNPGMRKGTDTQYF.

The chain has TRBV5-4 and TRBJ2-1; D perhaps matches TRBD2 (5 bases). The CDR3 has 16 amino acids. CDR1 and CDR2 from the germline V gene are SGHNT and YYREEE (reference sequence). V was shortened by 0 bases and J by 0 bases, with 10 bases between the two germline ends. The DNA of the CDR3 is TGTGCCAGCAGCTTGGAGCGGCCGAGCTCCTACAATGAGCAGTTCTTC. Translation gives CASSLERPSSYNEQFF.

V is TRBV6-5 and J is TRBJ1-4; 7 bases align to TRBD1. J lost 4 bases, V lost 5 bases, and 4 bases had no gene match. Germline loops: CDR1 MNHEY, CDR2 SVGAGI. The CDR3 totals 14 residues. The CDR3 DNA reads as TGTGCCAGCAGTCGACAGGGACTTAATGAAAAACTGTTTTTT. It encodes CASSRQGLNEKLFF.

This clone was seen just once. The genes are TRBV12-3 or TRBV12-4 and TRBJ1-2, with D unclear. Trimming left V 3 bases short and J 2 bases short, with 7 bases between. CDR3 length: 13 amino acids. The CDR3 nucleotides read TGTGCCAGCAGTTTCACAGCCAACTATGGCTACACCTTC. Translation: CASSFTANYGYTF.

The chain has TRBV28 and TRBJ2-1, with 9 bases identical to TRBD2. V shed 1 base and J 3 bases; nucleotides not matched to a gene: 4. The CDR3 contains 16 residues. Looked up from germline, CDR1 is MDHEN and CDR2 is SYDVKM. The CDR3 loop reads CASSLFGAGGYNEQFF. CDR3 sequence (DNA): TGTGCCAGCAGTTTATTTGGAGCGGGAGGCTACAATGAGCAGTTCTTC.

The chain combines TRBV29-1 with TRBJ2-1; TRBD2 aligns across 8 bases. The CDR3 extends over 17 amino acids. With V trimmed by 4 bases and J by 8 bases, 19 bases remained unmatched. CDR1 and CDR2 (germline): SQVTM, ANQGSEA. The CDR3 sequence: CSVVDSGTWSNRYEQFF. The CDR3 nucleotides read TGCAGCGTTGTGGATAGCGGGACCTGGAGTAATCGCTATGAGCAGTTCTTC.

This chain uses TRBV2 with TRBJ1-6; D unresolved. Trimming removed 5 bases at V and 14 bases at J, with 10 bases between. The CDR3 runs 11 residues. Germline loops: CDR1 SNHLY, CDR2 FYNNEI. CDR3 bases: TGTGCCAGCAGTCGGACTGGGGCCCTCCACTTT. Translating it yields CASSRTGALHF. Drawing the rest from reference TRBV2 and TRBJ1-6, the complete variable domain is EPEVTQTPSHQVTQMGQEVILRCVPISNHLYFYWYRQILGQKVEFLVSFYNNEISEKSEIFDDQFSVERPDGSNFTLKIRSTKLEDSAMYFCASSRTGALHFGNGTRLTVT.

The chain joins TRBV27 to TRBJ2-1; D is unresolved. The V end lost 5 bases, the J end lost 0 bases, and 11 bases lay between the germline ends. This CDR3 has 15 residues. In germline, CDR1 is MNHEY, CDR2 SMNVEV (reference sequence). CDR3 coding DNA: TGTGCCAGCAGTCGAAACCCAGGCTCCTACAATGAGCAGTTCTTC. This codes for CASSRNPGSYNEQFF.

J is TRBJ2-7 and V is TRBV19; D not certain. The CDR3 is 13 residues long. Deletions cut 3 bases from V and 3 bases from J, with 9 bases between. Per the germline V gene, CDR1 is LNHDA and CDR2 is SQIVND (reference sequence). The CDR3 sequence is CASSIEPGYEQYF. The CDR3, as DNA: TGTGCCAGTAGTATCGAGCCGGGCTACGAGCAGTACTTC.

J is TRBJ2-5 and V is TRBV14, with a possible D match to TRBD2 (6 bases). The CDR3 is made up of 15 amino acids. In germline, CDR1 is SGHDN, CDR2 FVKESK. Trimming cost V 0 bases and J 1 base, with 9 bases left between them. CDR3 in DNA: TGTGCCAGCAGCCAAGATCAGGGAGGCCAAGAGACCCAGTACTTC. It specifies CASSQDQGGQETQYF.

V usage is TRBV5-1 and J usage is TRBJ2-7; TRBD2 might be the D (6 bases). The CDR3 contains 14 residues. Germline V gene sequence: CDR1 SGHRS, CDR2 YFSETQ. The ends were cut back, 3 bases at V and 4 bases at J, with 14 bases in the middle. CDR3 coding DNA: TGCGCCAGCAGCTGGGACGGGACTTATTACGAGCAGTACTTC. Protein product: CASSWDGTYYEQYF.

This chain uses TRBV29-1 with TRBJ1-1, with D uncertain. The CDR3 sequence is 13 residues long. CDR1 and CDR2 (germline): SQVTM, ANQGSEA. Deletions cut 8 bases from V and 0 bases from J, with 13 bases between. The DNA of the CDR3 is TGCAGCTTGCGGTTCAGTCTGAACACTGAAGCTTTCTTT. It is translated as CSLRFSLNTEAFF.

This sequence joins TRBV3-1 (or the pseudogene TRBV3-2) and TRBJ1-2; 7 nucleotides match TRBD1. Trimming took 4 bases from V and 2 from J; bases not matched to a gene: 4. Looked up from germline, CDR1 is LGHDT and CDR2 is YNNKEL (reference sequence). This CDR3 contains 14 residues. The CDR3 is CASSPPTGNYGYTF. The CDR3 DNA reads as TGTGCCAGCAGCCCCCCGACAGGGAACTATGGCTACACCTTC.

This chain links TRBV2 with TRBJ2-1; D is perhaps TRBD2 (6 bases). CDR3 length equals 15 residues. Trimming pared 7 bases from V and 7 bases from J, leaving 20 bases between. Germline loops: CDR1 SNHLY, CDR2 FYNNEI. Here the CDR3 reads CASKRTTSFGNEQFF. The CDR3, as DNA: TGTGCCAGCAAAAGGACTACCTCCTTTGGAAATGAGCAGTTCTTC.

The V call is TRBV6-5, the J call TRBJ1-1; a weak D match, TRBD1 (5 bases). V was clipped by 5 bases and J by 6 bases, with 10 bases between them. This CDR3 region has 12 residues. The V gene's germline CDR1 is MNHEY and CDR2 SVGAGI. The CDR3 coding sequence is TGTGCCAGCAGTACCGGACACGCTGAAGCTTTCTTT. Translation gives CASSTGHAEAFF.

The chain carries TRBV28 and TRBJ1-5; D uncertain. This CDR3 comprises 14 residues. Germline loops: CDR1 MDHEN, CDR2 SYDVKM. V was shortened by 0 bases and J by 4 bases, with 7 bases between the two germline ends. The CDR3 DNA sequence: TGTGCCAGCAGTTTATGGGTCGAGAATCAGCCCCAGCATTTT. Its translation is CASSLWVENQPQHF.

This chain connects TRBV7-2 to TRBJ2-3; 14 nucleotides line up with TRBD2. The J segment lost 3 bases and the V segment lost 4 bases, leaving 9 bases of the junction unmatched. The CDR3 has 18 residues. In germline, CDR1 is SGHTA, CDR2 FQGNSA. The CDR3 DNA sequence: TGTGCCAGCAGCTCTTCCGGGACTAGCGGGAGAAAAACAGATACGCAGTATTTT. It specifies CASSSSGTSGRKTDTQYF.

The chain uses TRBV28 and TRBJ2-1, with a weak D call TRBD2 (6 bases). Germline lookup yields CDR1 MDHEN and CDR2 SYDVKM. V lost 3 bases to trimming and J lost 9 bases, with 9 bases between them. The CDR3 runs to 12 residues. This CDR3 is CASSFLGGEQFF. The DNA of the CDR3 is TGTGCCAGCAGTTTCTTGGGGGGTGAGCAGTTCTTC. Complete variable domain (other parts from reference TRBV28 and TRBJ2-1): DVKVTQSSRYLVKRTGEKVFLECVQDMDHENMFWYRQDPGLGLRLIYFSYDVKMKEKGDIPEGYSVSREKKERFSLILESASTNQTSMYLCASSFLGGEQFFGPGTRLTVL.

This rearrangement joins TRBV28 to TRBJ1-1, with D uncertain. In germline, CDR1 is MDHEN, CDR2 SYDVKM. The CDR3 contains 12 residues. Trimming removed 1 base at V and 7 bases at J, with 7 bases between. CDR3 region: CASSLSPSEAFF. The CDR3 bases are TGTGCCAGCAGTTTATCCCCTAGTGAAGCTTTCTTT.

This chain uses TRBV6-5 with TRBJ2-7; D is possibly TRBD1 (5 bases). This CDR3 spans 14 amino acids. From germline, CDR1 is MNHEY and CDR2 SVGAGI. Deletions cut 4 bases from V and 3 bases from J, with 13 bases between. In DNA, the CDR3 is TGTGCCAGCAGTTTAATAGACAGCCGCTACGAGCAGTACTTC. Translation: CASSLIDSRYEQYF.

The chain has TRBV5-1 and TRBJ2-7; D is ambiguous. Trimming pared 0 bases from V and 3 bases from J, leaving 10 bases between. The CDR3 covers 14 residues. Germline CDR1 SGHRS, CDR2 YFSETQ. CDR3 coding DNA: TGCGCCAGCAGCTTGGAGCTGGAGAACTACGAGCAGTACTTC. Encoded protein: CASSLELENYEQYF. The complete variable domain, with remaining parts taken from reference TRBV5-1 and TRBJ2-7, reads KAGVTQTPRYLIKTRGQQVTLSCSPISGHRSVSWYQQTPGQGLQFLFEYFSETQRNKGNFPGRFSGRQFSNSRSEMNVSTLELGDSALYLCASSLELENYEQYFGPGTRLTVT.